The 16 T cell receptor beta chains reported below all come from one sample, sequenced in a study of shared clonotypes between healthy human individuals. TCRdb's table, derived via immunoSEQ multiplex PCR, lists solely in-frame clones and lacks some. The table includes around 2.5 million clones, 93% detected once. The sample was naive CD4+ T cells from PBMCs. The subset denotes: CD45RA+ positively selected. These receptors all stem from a man aged 18 to 29 in good health. Some clones in this sample may be carry-over from other donors' samples.

The chain links TRBV10-3 to TRBJ1-4; D gene uncertain. The CDR3 has 16 residues. V was shortened by 4 bases and J by 5 bases, with 17 bases between the two germline ends. The germline V gene encodes CDR1 ENHRY and CDR2 SYGVKD. The CDR3 loop reads CAISGPTDSKNEKLFF. The CDR3 DNA follows: TGTGCCATCAGTGGGCCTACGGACTCCAAGAATGAAAAACTGTTTTTT.

The genes are TRBV9 and TRBJ2-1, with 11 nucleotides matching TRBD2. The CDR3 spans 15 residues. The junction had 7 bases not matched to a gene; V was cut back by 4 bases and J by 7 bases. Germline V gives CDR1 SGDLS, CDR2 YYNGEE. The CDR3 sequence: CASSKSSGRVNEQFF. In DNA, the CDR3 is TGTGCCAGCAGCAAAAGTAGCGGGAGGGTGAATGAGCAGTTCTTC.

The chain has TRBV29-1 and TRBJ2-3; TRBD1 aligns across 7 bases. The CDR3 totals 14 residues. Germline V gene sequence: CDR1 SQVTM, CDR2 ANQGSEA. The trim removed 6 bases at V and 4 bases at J, leaving 10 bases unmatched. The CDR3 loop reads CSVRGHMGPDTQYF. CDR3 DNA: TGCAGCGTAAGGGGGCACATGGGCCCAGATACGCAGTATTTT.

The gene calls are TRBV11-3 and TRBJ2-5; D remains unclear. Trimming shortened V by 1 base and J by 0 bases, and 6 bases separated the two germline ends. Germline lookup yields CDR1 SGHNT and CDR2 YENEEA. This CDR3 region has 14 residues. This CDR3 is CASSLGADQETQYF. CDR3 coding DNA: TGTGCCAGCAGCTTAGGGGCAGACCAAGAGACCCAGTACTTC.

This sequence joins TRBV9 and TRBJ2-7; 9 positions match TRBD1. CDR3 length equals 15 residues. Germline CDR1 and CDR2: SGDLS and YYNGEE. Trimming took 0 bases from V and 3 from J; bases not matched to a gene: 4. CDR3 protein: CASSVDWTGDYEQYF. CDR3 sequence (DNA): TGTGCCAGCAGCGTAGATTGGACAGGGGACTACGAGCAGTACTTC.

Regarding this clone: Other DNA sequences in this sample translate to the same CDR3. The J gene is TRBJ2-6, the V gene TRBV10-3; D is unresolved. The CDR3 covers 16 residues. Germline V gene lookup returns CDR1 ENHRY and CDR2 SYGVKD. V was pared by 3 bases and J by 0 bases, with 9 bases between. This chain's CDR3 is CAISESQNSGANVLTF. CDR3 in DNA: TGTGCCATCAGTGAATCGCAGAACTCTGGGGCCAACGTCCTGACTTTC.

The CDR3 spells CASSRPRELFF. In DNA, the CDR3 is TGTGCCAGCAGCCGCCCGCGGGAGCTGTTTTTT. The chain links TRBV28 to TRBJ2-2; no definite D call. The CDR3 spans 11 residues. Germline CDR1 MDHEN, CDR2 SYDVKM. Trimming removed 6 bases from V and 9 bases from J, with 8 bases in between.

The chain is built from TRBV2 and TRBJ2-7, with a weak D call TRBD2 (6 bases). V lost 6 bases to trimming and J lost 5 bases, with 11 bases between them. The germline V gene encodes CDR1 SNHLY and CDR2 FYNNEI. This CDR3 comprises 12 residues. The CDR3 protein is CASRAPGDEQYF. As DNA, the CDR3 is TGTGCCAGCAGGGCTCCGGGAGACGAGCAGTACTTC.

The chain recombines TRBV27 with TRBJ2-7, with D uncertain. The germline CDR1 and CDR2 sequences are MNHEY and SMNVEV (reference sequence). V was pared by 10 bases and J by 0 bases, with 16 bases between. This CDR3 is 14 amino acids long. The CDR3 here is CATRSLSSSYEQYF. Here the CDR3 DNA reads TGTGCCACCAGGTCGCTTAGTAGCTCCTACGAGCAGTACTTC.

The chain combines TRBV30 with TRBJ1-1; D unresolved. Deletions cut 5 bases from V and 7 bases from J, with 17 bases between. Per the germline V gene, CDR1 is GTSNPN and CDR2 is SVGIG (reference sequence). The CDR3 totals 13 residues. CDR3: CAWDPGDSLEAFF. The CDR3 DNA is TGTGCCTGGGACCCGGGCGATTCCCTTGAAGCTTTCTTT.

This rearrangement joins TRBV27 to TRBJ2-7; 8 bases are a match to TRBD2. V dropped 9 bases and J dropped 3; count of bases not matched to a gene: 19. Germline lookup yields CDR1 MNHEY and CDR2 SMNVEV (reference sequence). The CDR3 runs 17 residues. The DNA of the CDR3 is TGTGCCAGTTCACGGGGGGGGGCCCCGCACCTCAACTACGAGCAGTACTTC. It yields the protein CASSRGGAPHLNYEQYF.

This clone was seen only once. V is TRBV6-5 and J is TRBJ2-3; D perhaps matches TRBD2 (5 bases). Germline-derived CDR1 and CDR2 are MNHEY and SVGAGI. The CDR3 contains 14 residues. Deletions cut 2 bases from V and 6 bases from J, with 12 bases between. The CDR3 here is CASSYEGRMDTQYF. The DNA of the CDR3 is TGTGCCAGCAGTTACGAGGGCCGTATGGATACGCAGTATTTT.

This clone was seen once. J is TRBJ1-2 and V is TRBV28; 9 bases fit TRBD1. V trimming: 5 bases; J trimming: 3 bases; junction bases outside the gene matches: 7. Germline lookup yields CDR1 MDHEN and CDR2 SYDVKM. The CDR3 spans 15 residues. This CDR3 is CASSPRDRVYYGYTF. The CDR3 DNA reads TGTGCCAGCAGTCCCCGGGACAGGGTTTACTATGGCTACACCTTC.

This rearrangement joins TRBV30 to TRBJ2-1; 9 bases match TRBD2. The V gene end was trimmed by 2 bases and the J gene end by 2 bases; junction bases not matched to a gene: 7. The CDR3 loop spans 16 amino acids. Germline-derived CDR1 and CDR2 are GTSNPN and SVGIG (reference sequence). This CDR3 is CAWSPRGGRAYNEQFF. CDR3 nucleotide sequence: TGTGCCTGGAGTCCCCGGGGCGGGAGGGCCTACAATGAGCAGTTCTTC. Combining the CDR3 with reference TRBV30 and TRBJ2-1 gives the whole variable domain SQTIHQWPATLVQPVGSPLSLECTVEGTSNPNLYWYRQAAGRGLQLLFYSVGIGQISSEVPQNLSASRPQDRQFILSSKKLLLSDSGFYLCAWSPRGGRAYNEQFFGPGTRLTVL.

This chain connects TRBV4-2 to TRBJ2-1; possible D gene TRBD1, 7 bases. Deletions cut 4 bases from V and 3 bases from J, with 16 bases between. This CDR3 has 16 residues. CDR1 is LGHNA, CDR2 YNFKEQ, per germline. CDR3 loop: CASSPQGGGFYNEQFF. In DNA form, the CDR3 reads TGTGCCAGCAGCCCCCAGGGGGGTGGGTTCTACAATGAGCAGTTCTTC.

This clone was seen only once. The chain carries TRBV19 and TRBJ1-5; a possible D gene is TRBD1 (5 bases). V lost 6 bases, J lost 7 bases, and 25 bases lay in between. The CDR3 contains 17 residues. From germline, CDR1 is LNHDA and CDR2 SQIVND (reference sequence). The CDR3 loop is CASSLGAARTLGQPQHF. CDR3 in DNA: TGTGCCAGTAGCCTAGGGGCAGCCAGGACCCTCGGCCAGCCCCAGCATTTT.